This TCR beta chain was observed in a study of shared clonotypes between healthy human individuals. Study conclusions and caveats: Non-shared clonotypes had lower generation probabilities than those shared by all four donors.

V lost 0 bases and J lost 3, with 15 bases in between. This CDR3 is built from 16 residues. In germline, CDR1 is MNHNY, CDR2 SVGAGI (reference sequence). As regards this clone: Antigen specificity is unknown.

Assay used: immunoSEQ multiplex PCR; TCRdb lists only in-frame clones, some missing. The sample holds over a million clones, just under 99% seen once. The CD4+ fraction was divided into a CD45RA+ naive subset and a CD45RA-negative memory subset. This TCR derives from a young man in good health. Sequenced material: naive CD4+ T cells sorted from blood. The sample's subset: CD45RA+ positively selected. The chain recombines TRBV6-6 with TRBJ2-7, with a possible D match to TRBD2 (7 bases). CDR3 sequence (DNA): TGTGCCAGCAGTTACTCGAGAAGGGGGACTATCTACGAGCAGTACTTC. Translated, it gives CASSYSRRGTIYEQYF.